These T cell receptor beta chains were read from a single sample in a study of ipilimumab plus nivolumab after autologous stem cell transplantation. Method: immunoSEQ multiplex PCR; TCRdb's copy keeps in-frame clones and lacks some. Counted here are under 30,000 clones, 70% to 90% occurring once; the ten biggest clones make up around 5%. This specimen was PBMCs, taken in a trial of ipilimumab plus nivolumab as post-transplant consolidation. These TCRs come from a male donor with diffuse large B-cell lymphoma. The CDR3 runs from the conserved cysteine through the conserved F or W. A D gene is named only where the DNA matches it firmly.

TRBV2	TRBJ2-7	.	CASSFISYEQYF
TRBV7-6	TRBJ1-3	.	CASSLDHPAARSGNTIYF
TRBV6-6	TRBJ2-3	TRBD2	CASSFTSGGATDTQYF
TRBV13	TRBJ2-7	TRBD2	CASSLGAGTSGNEQYF
TRBV7-2	TRBJ2-5	.	CASSLGGGGGETQYF
TRBV15	TRBJ2-1	TRBD2	CATSRDLLGTSGGISSYNEQFF
TRBV5-1	TRBJ1-4	.	CASSPLTSRNEKLFF
TRBV18	TRBJ1-3	.	CASSPPGPGGTIYF
TRBV6-1	TRBJ2-3	.	CASSEDTQYF
TRBV27	TRBJ2-1	TRBD1	CASSSQGWNEQFF
TRBV6-5	TRBJ2-2	TRBD1	CASRGTESSGELFF
TRBV27	.	TRBD1	CASGLNRGPPYDEQYF
TRBV9	TRBJ2-5	.	CASSPRGTIQETQYF
TRBV7-2	TRBJ1-2	.	CASSLGPERLGYTF